The clone carrying this T cell receptor (beta chain) has just one count. Antigen: not known. Germline CDR1 SGDLS, CDR2 YYNGEE. Trimming cost V 4 bases and J 6 bases, with 8 bases left between them. The CDR3 runs to 12 residues. The data belong to a study of cytomegalovirus exposure and HLA in healthy donors. Points from the study as a whole: In an earlier analysis, about 87% or about 30%: the productive usage of most TCR beta V segments.

This PCR relied on a set of 60 Vbeta primers and 13 Jbeta primers. Here immunoSEQ multiplex PCR was the method, and the copy in TCRdb shows in-frame clones only, minus some. The repertoire holds about 130,000 clones, with approximately 61% as singletons. Sequencing was carried out using PBMCs. The gene calls are TRBV9 and TRBJ2-1; perhaps TRBD1 as D (5 bases). This receptor was identified in a human donor in good health. The CDR3, as DNA: TGTGCCAGCAGCACAGGCGGCAATGAGCAGTTCTTC. It codes for CASSTGGNEQFF.